These 14 T cell receptor beta chains share one sample of origin, sequenced in a study of blood T cell repertoires in COVID-19. Sequencing used immunoSEQ multiplex PCR; TCRdb keeps in-frame clones, though not all of them. The data show about 100,000 clones, 81% seen once. Sequencing was carried out using peripheral blood. These receptors were taken from a man at least 80 years old with COVID-19, enrolled during active disease.

This clone was recorded once. The CDR3 is CASSKEALLAGGFDTQYF. The CDR3 coding sequence is TGTGCCAGCAGCAAAGAGGCCTTACTAGCGGGAGGATTTGATACGCAGTATTTT. V and J are TRBV21-1 and TRBJ2-3; the table's D call TRBD2 went unverified against the DNA. TRBV21-1 is designated a pseudogene. The CDR3 totals 18 residues.

The V call is TRBV2, the J call TRBJ1-5; no clear D. Per the germline V gene, CDR1 is SNHLY and CDR2 is FYNNEI. CDR3 length equals 14 residues. The V end lost 5 bases, the J end lost 4 bases, and 12 bases lay between the germline ends. The CDR3: CASSLGGRNQPQHF. In nucleotides, the CDR3 is TGTGCCAGCAGTTTAGGAGGTAGGAATCAGCCCCAGCATTTT.

CDR3 nucleotides: TGTGCCACCAGTGATCCCCGACAGGGGGCGAATGAGCAGTTCTTC. Protein product: CATSDPRQGANEQFF. V is TRBV24-1 and J is TRBJ2-1, with 10 bases identical to TRBD1. Germline CDR1 reads KGHDR; CDR2 reads SFDVKD. The V segment lost 3 bases and the J segment 7 bases; nucleotides outside the gene matches: 5. This CDR3 region has 15 residues.

V gene TRBV3-1 (or the pseudogene TRBV3-2) combines with J gene TRBJ2-7, with 13 bases matching TRBD2. This CDR3 comprises 15 residues. The V segment lost 4 bases and the J segment 2 bases; nucleotides outside the gene matches: 2. The germline V gene has CDR1 LGHDT and CDR2 YNNKEL (reference sequence). The CDR3 nucleotides are TGTGCCAGCAGCCCGGGACTAGCGGGGACCTACGAGCAGTACTTC. Its translation: CASSPGLAGTYEQYF.

This CDR3 reads CASSSETAGELFF. CDR3 DNA: TGTGCCAGCAGCTCGGAGACGGCCGGGGAGCTGTTTTTT. V and J are TRBV7-2 and TRBJ2-2; D unresolved. V was pared by 4 bases and J by 6 bases, with 9 bases between. This CDR3 is built from 13 residues. Per the germline V gene, CDR1 is SGHTA and CDR2 is FQGNSA.

This rearrangement joins TRBV19 to TRBJ2-5, with 9 bases matching TRBD1. In germline, CDR1 is LNHDA, CDR2 SQIVND (reference sequence). V trimming: 4 bases; J trimming: 5 bases; junction bases outside the gene matches: 8. The CDR3 is 15 amino acids. The CDR3 loop is CASSKQGAHSETQYF. For the CDR3, the DNA is TGTGCCAGTAGTAAACAGGGGGCGCATAGCGAGACCCAGTACTTC.

The chain employs TRBV28 and TRBJ1-6, with no clear D. The CDR3 is made up of 12 amino acids. With 3 bases removed from V and 10 bases from J, the gap between germline ends came to 7 bases. Germline CDR1 is MDHEN and CDR2 is SYDVKM. DNA for the CDR3: TGTGCCAGCAGTTTTCGGAGCTCACCCCTCCACTTT. This sequence encodes CASSFRSSPLHF.

The CDR3 DNA reads as TGTGCCAGTAGCACCGACAGGGGTTTGGGTGCTTTCTTT. This codes for CASSTDRGLGAFF. The chain carries TRBV19 and TRBJ1-1, with 8 bases that match TRBD1. The length of the CDR3 is 13 residues. Unmatched junction bases numbered 11, after V lost 6 bases and J lost 11 bases. Germline loops: CDR1 LNHDA, CDR2 SQIVND (reference sequence).

This chain links TRBV7-8 with TRBJ1-2, with unresolved D. V dropped 3 bases and J dropped 4 bases, with 12 bases sitting between them. CDR1 SGHVS and CDR2 FQNEAQ come from the germline V gene. This CDR3 has 14 residues. CDR3 sequence: CASSFGLHPYGYTF. Written as DNA, the CDR3 is TGTGCCAGCAGCTTTGGACTCCACCCCTATGGCTACACCTTC.

The chain has TRBV7-2 and TRBJ1-4; no clear D. Germline V gene sequence: CDR1 SGHTA, CDR2 FQGNSA. V lost 0 bases to trimming and J lost 4 bases, with 12 bases between them. This CDR3 comprises 16 residues. The CDR3 DNA reads as TGTGCCAGCAGCTTAGCACCGATCAGGATTAATGAAAAACTGTTTTTT. Protein product: CASSLAPIRINEKLFF.

The chain is built from TRBV6-6 and TRBJ2-7; the match to TRBD1 covers 9 bases. The CDR3 sequence is 14 residues long. V shed 6 bases, J shed 6 bases, and the junction held 9 bases outside the gene matches. From germline, CDR1 is MNHNY and CDR2 SVGAGI (reference sequence). CDR3 bases: TGTGCCAGCAGGCCAACAGGGGGCCGAGGCGAGCAGTACTTC. Its protein product is CASRPTGGRGEQYF.

This chain uses TRBV5-1 with TRBJ1-6, with TRBD1 matching 7 bases. This CDR3 has 15 residues. J lost 12 bases, V lost 0 bases, and 9 bases had no gene match. The germline gives CDR1 SGHRS, CDR2 YFSETQ. Written as DNA, the CDR3 is TGCGCCAGCAGCTTGGAGGGGGCAGGGGTAAAACCCCTCCACTTT. It codes for CASSLEGAGVKPLHF. Complete variable domain (other parts from reference TRBV5-1 and TRBJ1-6): KAGVTQTPRYLIKTRGQQVTLSCSPISGHRSVSWYQQTPGQGLQFLFEYFSETQRNKGNFPGRFSGRQFSNSRSEMNVSTLELGDSALYLCASSLEGAGVKPLHFGNGTRLTVT.

The chain joins TRBV19 to TRBJ2-4; 7 nucleotides line up with TRBD2. The CDR3 is 17 amino acids. CDR1 is LNHDA, CDR2 SQIVND, per germline (reference sequence). Losses at the gene ends were 7 bases for V and 1 base for J; bases not matched to a gene: 13. The CDR3 here is CASIGRGSPQAKNIQYF. The CDR3 DNA is TGTGCCAGTATAGGGCGGGGGTCCCCCCAGGCCAAAAACATTCAGTACTTC. Full variable domain (remainder filled in from reference TRBV19 and TRBJ2-4): DGGITQSPKYLFRKEGQNVTLSCEQNLNHDAMYWYRQDPGQGLRLIYYSQIVNDFQKGDIAEGYSVSREKKESFPLTVTSAQKNPTAFYLCASIGRGSPQAKNIQYFGAGTRLSVL.

The rearrangement links TRBV30 to TRBJ2-7; perhaps TRBD2 as D (5 bases). The CDR3 is 14 amino acids. Per the germline V gene, CDR1 is GTSNPN and CDR2 is SVGIG (reference sequence). The ends were cut back, 1 base at V and 3 bases at J, with 13 bases in the middle. The CDR3 loop reads CAWSAPRLLYEQYF. Written as DNA, the CDR3 is TGTGCCTGGAGTGCCCCCCGACTACTCTACGAGCAGTACTTC. Full variable domain (missing parts from reference TRBV30 and TRBJ2-7): SQTIHQWPATLVQPVGSPLSLECTVEGTSNPNLYWYRQAAGRGLQLLFYSVGIGQISSEVPQNLSASRPQDRQFILSSKKLLLSDSGFYLCAWSAPRLLYEQYFGPGTRLTVT.